The T cell receptor (beta chain) described here comes from a study of shared clonotypes between healthy human individuals. Authors' methods: Filtering differed because ImmunoSEQ produced junction-only sequences that carried no quality scores. Data came from immunoSEQ multiplex PCR; TCRdb stores just in-frame clones and leaves some out. The V and J calls and clone size are taken from that table; D and trimming were inferred from the DNA. Of 700,000 to 950,000 clones in the sample, approximately 96% were seen once. This clone came up once. Selected positively for CCR7 and CD45RO-negative, naive CD8 cells excluded terminally differentiated effector memory CD45RA+ cells. Sequenced input: naive CD8+ T cells sorted from blood. This TCR was recovered from a man aged 25 to 40 in good health.

CDR3 loop: CASSWGQGGYEQYF. The CDR3 DNA sequence: TGTGCCAGCTCCTGGGGACAGGGGGGGTACGAGCAGTACTTC. V is TRBV6-6 and J is TRBJ2-7, with 11 positions matching TRBD1. The V gene's germline CDR1 is MNHNY and CDR2 SVGAGI (reference sequence). V gave up 8 bases and J gave up 4 bases; unmatched junction bases: 7. The CDR3 sequence is 14 residues long.